This T cell receptor beta chain was found in a study of blood T cell repertoires in COVID-19. Across the study: Material from acute and convalescent COVID-19 was sourced from the United States, Italy and Spain. Nucleic acid was either cDNA or gDNA, and it came from T cells, B-cell-depleted T cells, or PBMCs.

Trimming left V 4 bases short and J 4 bases short, with 16 bases between. Germline V gene lookup returns CDR1 SGHVS and CDR2 FQNEAQ. The CDR3 spans 15 residues. The authors' processing: Reference gene primer amplification yielded estimated nucleated cell counts. Generated by immunoSEQ multiplex PCR, the TCRdb table keeps only in-frame clones and is missing some. V, J and clone size are those of that table, while D and trimming were read from the DNA. The table records some 130,000 clones, approximately 78% of them present only once. The sequenced sample was peripheral blood. V usage is TRBV7-8 and J usage is TRBJ1-2; tentatively, D is TRBD1 (6 bases). The origin of this receptor is a man aged 55-75 years who had recovered from COVID-19. The CDR3 DNA reads as TGTGCCAGCAGCTCTCAACCGACAGGCTCCTATGGCTACACCTTC. Translating gives CASSSQPTGSYGYTF.